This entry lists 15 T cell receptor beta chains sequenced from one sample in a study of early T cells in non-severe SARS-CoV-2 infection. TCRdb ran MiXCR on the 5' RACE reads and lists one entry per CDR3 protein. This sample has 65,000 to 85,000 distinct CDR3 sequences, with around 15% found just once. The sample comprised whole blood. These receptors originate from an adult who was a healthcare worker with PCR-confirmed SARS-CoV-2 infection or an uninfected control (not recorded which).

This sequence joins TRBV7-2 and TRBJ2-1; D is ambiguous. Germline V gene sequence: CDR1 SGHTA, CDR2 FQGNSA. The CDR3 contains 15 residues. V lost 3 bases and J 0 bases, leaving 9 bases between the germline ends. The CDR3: CASSFAKSSYNEQFF. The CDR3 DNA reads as TGTGCCAGCAGCTTTGCCAAGAGCTCCTACAATGAGCAGTTCTTC.

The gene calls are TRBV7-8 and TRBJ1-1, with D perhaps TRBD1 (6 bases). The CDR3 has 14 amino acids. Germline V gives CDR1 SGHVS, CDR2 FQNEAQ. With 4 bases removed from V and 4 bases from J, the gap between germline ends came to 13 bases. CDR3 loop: CASSSGPQGTEAFF. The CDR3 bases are TGTGCCAGCAGCTCCGGTCCACAGGGCACTGAAGCTTTCTTT.

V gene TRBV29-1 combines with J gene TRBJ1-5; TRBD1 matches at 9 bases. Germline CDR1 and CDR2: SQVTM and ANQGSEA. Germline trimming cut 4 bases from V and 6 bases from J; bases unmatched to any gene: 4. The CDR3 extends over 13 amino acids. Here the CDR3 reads CSVGQGVGQPQHF. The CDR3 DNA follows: TGCAGCGTTGGACAGGGGGTTGGTCAGCCCCAGCATTTT.

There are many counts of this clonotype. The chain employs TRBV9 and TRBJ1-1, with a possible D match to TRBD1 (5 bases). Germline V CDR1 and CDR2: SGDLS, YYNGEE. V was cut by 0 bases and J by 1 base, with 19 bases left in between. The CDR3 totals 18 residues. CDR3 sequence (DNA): TGTGCCAGCAGCGTAGCTATTGGGGCACCCGGGACGAACACTGAAGCTTTCTTT. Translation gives CASSVAIGAPGTNTEAFF.

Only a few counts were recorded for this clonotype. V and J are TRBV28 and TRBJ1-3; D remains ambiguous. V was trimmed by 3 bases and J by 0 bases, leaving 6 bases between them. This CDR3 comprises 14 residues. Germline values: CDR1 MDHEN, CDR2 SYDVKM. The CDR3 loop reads CASSFSTSGNTIYF. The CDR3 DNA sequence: TGTGCCAGCAGTTTTAGCACCTCTGGAAACACCATATATTTT.

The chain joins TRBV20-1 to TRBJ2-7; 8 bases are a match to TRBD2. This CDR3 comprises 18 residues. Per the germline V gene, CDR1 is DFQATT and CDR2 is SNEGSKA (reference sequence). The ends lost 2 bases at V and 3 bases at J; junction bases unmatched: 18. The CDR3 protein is CSARIPKERGIRHYEQYF. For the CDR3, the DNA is TGCAGTGCTAGAATCCCTAAGGAGCGGGGGATCCGCCACTACGAGCAGTACTTC.

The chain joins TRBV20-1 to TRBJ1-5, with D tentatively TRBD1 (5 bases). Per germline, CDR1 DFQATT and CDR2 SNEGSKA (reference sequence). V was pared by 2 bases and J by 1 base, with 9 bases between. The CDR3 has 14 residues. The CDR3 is CSARQGTSNQPQHF. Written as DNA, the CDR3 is TGCAGTGCTAGACAGGGAACAAGCAATCAGCCCCAGCATTTT.

CDR3 in DNA: TGTGCCAGCAGCTCCACTAGCGGGAGGCACGATATTACCGGGGAGCTGTTTTTT. Translating gives CASSSTSGRHDITGELFF. V gene TRBV13 combines with J gene TRBJ2-2, with TRBD2 matching 12 bases. The V and J ends lost 4 bases and 5 bases, in that order; junction bases with no gene match: 11. The CDR3 runs to 18 residues. CDR1 is PRHDT, CDR2 FYEKMQ, per germline (reference sequence).

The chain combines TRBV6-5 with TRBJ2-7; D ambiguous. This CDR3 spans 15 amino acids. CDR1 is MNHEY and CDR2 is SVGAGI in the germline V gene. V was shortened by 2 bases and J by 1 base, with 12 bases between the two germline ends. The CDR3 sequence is CASSYDHIASYEQYF. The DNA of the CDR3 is TGTGCCAGCAGTTACGATCACATAGCTTCCTACGAGCAGTACTTC.

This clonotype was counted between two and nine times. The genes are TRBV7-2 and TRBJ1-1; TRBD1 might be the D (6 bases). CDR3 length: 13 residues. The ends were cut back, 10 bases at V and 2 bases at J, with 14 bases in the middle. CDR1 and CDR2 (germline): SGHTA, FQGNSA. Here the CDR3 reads CATRRGRNTEAFF. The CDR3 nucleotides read TGTGCCACCCGTCGGGGGCGCAACACTGAAGCTTTCTTT.

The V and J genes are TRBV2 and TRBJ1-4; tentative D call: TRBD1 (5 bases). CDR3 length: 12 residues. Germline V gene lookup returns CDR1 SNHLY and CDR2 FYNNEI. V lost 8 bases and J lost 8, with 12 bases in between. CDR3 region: CASVLGDEKLFF. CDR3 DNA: TGTGCCAGCGTTTTAGGGGACGAAAAACTGTTTTTT.

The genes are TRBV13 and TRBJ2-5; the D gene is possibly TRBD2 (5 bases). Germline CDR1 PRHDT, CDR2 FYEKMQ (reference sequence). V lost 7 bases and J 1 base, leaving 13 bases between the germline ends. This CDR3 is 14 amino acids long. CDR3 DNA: TGTGCCAGCACGGGCAGGAGGTTCCAAGAGACCCAGTACTTC. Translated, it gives CASTGRRFQETQYF. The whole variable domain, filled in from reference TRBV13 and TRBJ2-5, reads AAGVIQSPRHLIKEKRETATLKCYPIPRHDTVYWYQQGPGQDPQFLISFYEKMQSDKGSIPDRFSAQQFSDYHSELNMSSLELGDSALYFCASTGRRFQETQYFGPGTRLLVL.

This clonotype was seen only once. The CDR3 bases are TGTGCCAGCAGTTACTCACTAGCGGGCTCCTACAATGAGCAGTTCTTC. Translated: CASSYSLAGSYNEQFF. V usage is TRBV6-2 or TRBV6-3 and J usage is TRBJ2-1, with 9 bases matching TRBD2. Trimming cost V 0 bases and J 0 bases; bases outside gene matches: 0. This CDR3 has 16 amino acids. Germline-derived CDR1 and CDR2 are MNHEY and SVGEGT.

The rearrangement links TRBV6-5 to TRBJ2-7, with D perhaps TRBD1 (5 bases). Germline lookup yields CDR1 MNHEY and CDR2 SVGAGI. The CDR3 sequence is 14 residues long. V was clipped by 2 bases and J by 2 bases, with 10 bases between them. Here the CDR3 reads CASSYLDRTYEQYF. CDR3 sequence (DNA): TGTGCCAGCAGTTACCTAGACAGAACCTACGAGCAGTACTTC.

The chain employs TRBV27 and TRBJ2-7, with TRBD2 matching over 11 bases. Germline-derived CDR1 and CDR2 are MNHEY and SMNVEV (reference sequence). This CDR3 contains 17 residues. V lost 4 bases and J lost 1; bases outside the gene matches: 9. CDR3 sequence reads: CASSSGTSGYFSYEQYF. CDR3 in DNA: TGTGCCAGCAGTTCCGGGACTAGCGGCTACTTTTCCTACGAGCAGTACTTC.